Listed here is a single T cell receptor beta chain. V shed 8 bases, J shed 0 bases, and the junction held 7 bases outside the gene matches. CDR1 and CDR2 (germline): KGHSH, LQKENI. The CDR3 is 15 amino acids. The method was immunoSEQ multiplex PCR; TCRdb's version includes in-frame clones alone and lacks a portion of them. The table lists more than 55,000 clones, around 86% of them singletons, with about 0.8% in the top ten. Single viable CD3+CD4+CD8-CD45RO+ cells were sorted as the memory CD4+ T cells. The source of the sample is a study of memory CD4+ T cells and cytomegalovirus serostatus. The TCR originated in an adult in good health and CMV-seronegative. This chain uses TRBV18 with TRBJ1-3; the match to TRBD1 covers 7 bases. Sample: memory CD4+ T cells from blood. The CDR3 here is CASAPDRVSGNTIYF. The CDR3 bases are TGTGCCAGCGCGCCCGACAGGGTCTCTGGAAACACCATATATTTT.